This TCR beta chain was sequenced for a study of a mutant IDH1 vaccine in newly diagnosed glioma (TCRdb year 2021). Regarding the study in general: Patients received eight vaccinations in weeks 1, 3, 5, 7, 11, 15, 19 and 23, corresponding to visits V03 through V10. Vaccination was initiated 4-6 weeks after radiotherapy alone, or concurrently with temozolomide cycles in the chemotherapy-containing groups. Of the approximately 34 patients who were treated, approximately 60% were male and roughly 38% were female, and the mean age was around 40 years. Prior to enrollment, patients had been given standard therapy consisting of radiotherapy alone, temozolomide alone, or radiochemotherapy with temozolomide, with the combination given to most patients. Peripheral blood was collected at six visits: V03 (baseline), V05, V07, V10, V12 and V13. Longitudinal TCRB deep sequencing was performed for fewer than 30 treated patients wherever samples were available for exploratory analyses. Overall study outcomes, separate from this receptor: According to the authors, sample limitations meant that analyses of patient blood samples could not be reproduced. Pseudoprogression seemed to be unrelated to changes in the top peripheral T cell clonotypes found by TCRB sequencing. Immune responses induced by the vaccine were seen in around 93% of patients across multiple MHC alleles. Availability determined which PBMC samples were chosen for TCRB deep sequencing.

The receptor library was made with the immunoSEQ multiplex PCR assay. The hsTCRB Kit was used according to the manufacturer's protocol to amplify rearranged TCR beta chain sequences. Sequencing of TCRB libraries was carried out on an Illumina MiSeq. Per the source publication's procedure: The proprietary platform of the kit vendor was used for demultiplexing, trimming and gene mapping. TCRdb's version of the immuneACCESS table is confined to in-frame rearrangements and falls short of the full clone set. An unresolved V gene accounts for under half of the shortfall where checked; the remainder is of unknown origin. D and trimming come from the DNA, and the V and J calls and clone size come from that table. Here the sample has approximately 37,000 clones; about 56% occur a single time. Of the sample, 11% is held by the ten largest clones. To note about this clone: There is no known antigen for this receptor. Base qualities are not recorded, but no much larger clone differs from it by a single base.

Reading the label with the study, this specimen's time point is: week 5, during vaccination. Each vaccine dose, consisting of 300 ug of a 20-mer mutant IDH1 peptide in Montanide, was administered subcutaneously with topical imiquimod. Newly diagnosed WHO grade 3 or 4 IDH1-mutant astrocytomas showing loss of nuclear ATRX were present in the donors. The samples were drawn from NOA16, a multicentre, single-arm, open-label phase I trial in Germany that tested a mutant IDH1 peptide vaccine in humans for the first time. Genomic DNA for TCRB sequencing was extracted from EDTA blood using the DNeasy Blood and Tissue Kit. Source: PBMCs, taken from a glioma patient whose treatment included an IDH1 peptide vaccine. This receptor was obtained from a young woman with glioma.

The nucleotide sequence is given as TGTGCCAGCAGTTTATTCTCAGTCCTCGCGTTGAACACCGGGGAGCTGTTTTTT. It translates as CASSLFSVLALNTGELFF. The chain was built from TRBV28 and TRBJ2-2; no D segment can be confidently identified. Per the germline V gene, MDHEN is the CDR1 and SYDVKM is the CDR2. Trimming at the junction amounts to 1 base on V and 1 base on J, and the germline ends lie 16 bases apart. The CDR3 starts with the cysteine, ends with the phenylalanine, and has 18 residues. Just CDR3 DNA is preserved here, 54 bases in frame from base 1.